A selection of T cell receptor beta chains follows, all from one sample in a study of identical twins. TCRdb used MiXCR to reprocess the 5' RACE reads, holding one entry per CDR3 protein. The sample includes 500,000 to 600,000 distinct CDR3 sequences, under 25% of them seen just once. The data also belong to a second study, concerning T cells expressing NK-cell markers.

What was sequenced was CD4+ T cells sorted from blood. Every receptor here comes from a woman under 30 in good health. Each CDR3 is given with its conserved first and last residue. The D gene is left open where the match is weak. Part of the rows lack a size; the others show once, few, many or a class for expanded clones.

v_gene: TRBV7-9; j_gene: TRBJ2-3; d_gene: TRBD2; abundance: few; CDR3nt: TGTGCCAGCAGCTTTATGAGCGGGGGAAGCACAGATACGCAGTATTTT; CDR3aa: CASSFMSGGSTDTQYF
v_gene: TRBV12-5; j_gene: TRBJ2-7; d_gene: .; abundance: .; CDR3nt: TGTGCTAGTGGCCCAAGGCCGGGCTTCACCTACGAGCAGTACTTC; CDR3aa: CASGPRPGFTYEQYF
v_gene: TRBV29-1; j_gene: TRBJ2-1; d_gene: TRBD2; abundance: many; CDR3nt: TGCAGCGCTCCTTCCGGGACTAGCGGGACGGATGAGCAGTTCTTC; CDR3aa: CSAPSGTSGTDEQFF
v_gene: TRBV5-1; j_gene: TRBJ1-4; d_gene: .; abundance: .; CDR3nt: TGCGCCAGCAGCTTGGGCAGGGCTGGGGAAAAACTGTTTTTT; CDR3aa: CASSLGRAGEKLFF
v_gene: TRBV5-1; j_gene: TRBJ2-7; d_gene: .; abundance: .; CDR3nt: TGCGCCAGCAGCTTGGATGGACCTCGGATGGGCGAGCAGTACTTC; CDR3aa: CASSLDGPRMGEQYF
v_gene: TRBV6-1; j_gene: TRBJ2-1; d_gene: TRBD2; abundance: .; CDR3nt: TGTGCCAGCAGCTCCGCAGGGGGACTAGCGGGACCTACCTACAATGAGCAGTTCTTC; CDR3aa: CASSSAGGLAGPTYNEQFF
v_gene: TRBV5-3; j_gene: TRBJ2-5; d_gene: .; abundance: .; CDR3nt: TGTGCCATGAGCTTGGGGCAACTGAGGGGCATACAAGAGACCCAGTACTTC; CDR3aa: CAMSLGQLRGIQETQYF
v_gene: TRBV3-1; j_gene: TRBJ2-2; d_gene: .; abundance: many; CDR3nt: TGTGCCAGCAGCCGGGGCGGGGAGCTGTTTTTT; CDR3aa: CASSRGGELFF
v_gene: TRBV5-1; j_gene: TRBJ1-1; d_gene: .; abundance: .; CDR3nt: TGCGCCAGCAGCTTGACTACGGGAAGTAACACTGAAGCTTTCTTT; CDR3aa: CASSLTTGSNTEAFF
v_gene: TRBV5-6; j_gene: TRBJ1-1; d_gene: .; abundance: once; CDR3nt: TGTGCCAGCAGCCGTTATGGACCGAGTGAAGCTTTCTTT; CDR3aa: CASSRYGPSEAFF
v_gene: TRBV2; j_gene: TRBJ1-3; d_gene: .; abundance: .; CDR3nt: TGTGCCAGCAGACAGGATATCTCTGGAAACACCATATATTTT; CDR3aa: CASRQDISGNTIYF
v_gene: TRBV7-6; j_gene: TRBJ1-5; d_gene: .; abundance: many; CDR3nt: TGTGCCAGCAGCTTGGATCAGGGCGGTCAGCCCCAGCATTTT; CDR3aa: CASSLDQGGQPQHF
v_gene: TRBV30; j_gene: TRBJ2-2; d_gene: .; abundance: .; CDR3nt: TGTGCCTGGAGTGTACAGACTCCCACCGGGGAGCTGTTTTTT; CDR3aa: CAWSVQTPTGELFF
v_gene: TRBV20-1; j_gene: TRBJ2-1; d_gene: .; abundance: few; CDR3nt: TGCAGTGCTAGTTCCCCTAGCTCCTACAATGAGCAGTTCTTC; CDR3aa: CSASSPSSYNEQFF
v_gene: TRBV5-6; j_gene: TRBJ2-3; d_gene: .; abundance: .; CDR3nt: TGTGCCAGCAGCCCTATGGGGGAATCCACAGATACGCAGTATTTT; CDR3aa: CASSPMGESTDTQYF
v_gene: TRBV9; j_gene: TRBJ2-2; d_gene: .; abundance: .; CDR3nt: TGTGCCAGCGGGAAGGCGGATAACACCGGGGAGCTGTTTTTT; CDR3aa: CASGKADNTGELFF
v_gene: TRBV9; j_gene: TRBJ2-7; d_gene: .; abundance: .; CDR3nt: TGTGCCAGCAGCGCCGGGAGCGGGCTTTCCTACGAGCAGTACTTC; CDR3aa: CASSAGSGLSYEQYF
v_gene: TRBV6-1; j_gene: TRBJ2-1; d_gene: TRBD2; abundance: .; CDR3nt: TGTGCCAGCACCTCCGTACTAGCGTCCTCCTACAATGAGCAGTTCTTC; CDR3aa: CASTSVLASSYNEQFF
v_gene: TRBV12-3/TRBV12-4; j_gene: TRBJ1-5; d_gene: .; abundance: few; CDR3nt: TGTGCCAGCATCCTCGTGGGGAGCAATCAGCCCCAGCATTTT; CDR3aa: CASILVGSNQPQHF
v_gene: TRBV20-1; j_gene: TRBJ1-2; d_gene: .; abundance: .; CDR3nt: TGCAGTGCTGAAGACCTAGCCAGTGTCTATGGCTACACCTTC; CDR3aa: CSAEDLASVYGYTF
v_gene: TRBV20-1; j_gene: TRBJ2-1; d_gene: .; abundance: few; CDR3nt: TGCAGTGCTAGAGGGGGAAAGCGAGATGAGCAGTTCTTC; CDR3aa: CSARGGKRDEQFF
v_gene: TRBV12-3/TRBV12-4; j_gene: TRBJ2-5; d_gene: .; abundance: .; CDR3nt: TGTGCCAGCAGTCCCCCCGGACGGGTTTCGGAGACCCAGTACTTC; CDR3aa: CASSPPGRVSETQYF
v_gene: TRBV20-1; j_gene: TRBJ2-7; d_gene: .; abundance: few; CDR3nt: TGCAGTGCAAGTAGACAGGCCGGCTACGAGCAGTACTTC; CDR3aa: CSASRQAGYEQYF
v_gene: TRBV10-3; j_gene: TRBJ1-2; d_gene: TRBD1; abundance: few; CDR3nt: TGTGCCACCTACCGGGACAGCCGCTACACCTTC; CDR3aa: CATYRDSRYTF
v_gene: TRBV12-3/TRBV12-4; j_gene: TRBJ1-2; d_gene: .; abundance: .; CDR3nt: TGTGCCAGCAGCCGTTTCTATGGCTACACCTTC; CDR3aa: CASSRFYGYTF
v_gene: TRBV12-3/TRBV12-4; j_gene: TRBJ2-3; d_gene: .; abundance: few; CDR3nt: TGTGCCAGCAGTTTAGTGGCGAGCACAGATACGCAGTATTTT; CDR3aa: CASSLVASTDTQYF
v_gene: TRBV6-2/TRBV6-3; j_gene: TRBJ2-1; d_gene: TRBD2; abundance: .; CDR3nt: TGTGCCAGCAGTACCGGGACTAGCAGATACAATGAGCAGTTCTTC; CDR3aa: CASSTGTSRYNEQFF
v_gene: TRBV5-6; j_gene: TRBJ2-2; d_gene: TRBD2; abundance: .; CDR3nt: TGTGCCAGCAGCCGATATACGGGACTAGCGGGAGGTCGAACCGGGGAGCTGTTTTTT; CDR3aa: CASSRYTGLAGGRTGELFF
v_gene: TRBV2; j_gene: TRBJ2-3; d_gene: .; abundance: .; CDR3nt: TGTGCCAGCAGTGAAGAAGAGGGATTGCACACAGATACGCAGTATTTT; CDR3aa: CASSEEEGLHTDTQYF
v_gene: TRBV3-1; j_gene: TRBJ1-4; d_gene: .; abundance: many; CDR3nt: TGTGCCAGCAGCCAGAGGCAGATTAATGAAAAACTGTTTTTT; CDR3aa: CASSQRQINEKLFF
v_gene: TRBV7-3; j_gene: TRBJ2-3; d_gene: .; abundance: .; CDR3nt: TGTGCCAGCAGCCTTGACCGGACGGCCACAGATACGCAGTATTTT; CDR3aa: CASSLDRTATDTQYF
v_gene: TRBV12-3/TRBV12-4; j_gene: TRBJ2-3; d_gene: TRBD2; abundance: .; CDR3nt: TGTGCCAGCAGTTTGCGGGGGGAAGGGGATACGCAGTATTTT; CDR3aa: CASSLRGEGDTQYF
v_gene: TRBV3-1; j_gene: TRBJ2-7; d_gene: TRBD2; abundance: .; CDR3nt: TGTGCCAGCAAGCCGGGAGGGAACTACGAGCAGTACTTC; CDR3aa: CASKPGGNYEQYF
v_gene: TRBV20-1; j_gene: TRBJ1-2; d_gene: .; abundance: .; CDR3nt: TGCAGTGCTAGGGGCTATTGGCAGTATGGCTACACCTTC; CDR3aa: CSARGYWQYGYTF
v_gene: TRBV6-1; j_gene: TRBJ1-1; d_gene: .; abundance: few; CDR3nt: TGTGCCAGCAGGGCGTCCGGGATGAACACTGAAGCTTTCTTT; CDR3aa: CASRASGMNTEAFF